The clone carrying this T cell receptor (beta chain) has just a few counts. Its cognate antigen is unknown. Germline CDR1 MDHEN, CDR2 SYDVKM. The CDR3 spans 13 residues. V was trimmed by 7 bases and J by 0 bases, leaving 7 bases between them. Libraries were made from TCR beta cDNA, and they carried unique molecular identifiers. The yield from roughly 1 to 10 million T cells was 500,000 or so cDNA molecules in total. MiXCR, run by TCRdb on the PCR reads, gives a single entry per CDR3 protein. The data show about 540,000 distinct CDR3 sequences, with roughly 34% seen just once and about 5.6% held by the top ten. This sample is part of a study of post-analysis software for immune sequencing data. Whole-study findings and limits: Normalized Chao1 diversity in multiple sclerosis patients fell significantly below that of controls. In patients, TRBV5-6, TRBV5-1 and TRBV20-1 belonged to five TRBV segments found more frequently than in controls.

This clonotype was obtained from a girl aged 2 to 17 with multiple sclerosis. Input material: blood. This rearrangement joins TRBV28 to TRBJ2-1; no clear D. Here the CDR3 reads CASNPHSYNEQFF. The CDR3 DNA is TGTGCCAGCAACCCCCACTCCTACAATGAGCAGTTCTTC.